The 3 T cell receptor beta chains in this list originate from one sample, sequenced in a study of blood T cell repertoires in COVID-19. Profiling relied on immunoSEQ multiplex PCR, and the TCRdb table lists in-frame clones only, not all of them. This sample yields about 74,000 clones, of which around 76% are seen a single time; 16% belongs to the top ten. Sequencing used peripheral blood. The receptors stem from a man between 65 and 85 years old with active or convalescent COVID-19.

The J gene is TRBJ1-4, the V gene TRBV7-9; D call uncertain. V lost 5 bases, J lost 0 bases, and 10 bases lay in between. The CDR3 runs to 15 residues. Germline V CDR1 and CDR2: SEHNR, FQNEAQ (reference sequence). The CDR3 loop is CASSTDTTTNEKLFF. DNA for the CDR3: TGTGCCAGCAGCACCGACACAACAACTAATGAAAAACTGTTTTTT.

The chain couples TRBV11-3 to TRBJ2-2, with a possible D match to TRBD2 (5 bases). CDR3 length: 12 amino acids. With 8 bases removed from V and 6 bases from J, the gap between germline ends came to 10 bases. The germline V gene has CDR1 SGHNT and CDR2 YENEEA. In DNA form, the CDR3 reads TGTGCCAGCGGGCCCGGGGCCGGGGAGCTGTTTTTT. Its translation is CASGPGAGELFF.

The gene calls are TRBV19 and TRBJ2-2, with TRBD1 matching 11 bases. Trimming took 8 bases from V and 4 from J; bases not matched to a gene: 3. Germline CDR1 LNHDA, CDR2 SQIVND (reference sequence). CDR3 length: 14 residues. The CDR3 sequence: CASLGQGVTGELFF. The CDR3 DNA reads TGTGCCAGTCTGGGACAGGGGGTCACCGGGGAGCTGTTTTTT.